This TCR beta chain emerged from a study of T cells in localized non-small cell lung cancer. Study-level findings and limits: Density of T cells in blood, when higher, went with longer overall survival. A median of around 57 clones ranked among the top 100 in tumor appeared in adjacent lung.

In regard to this clone: The antigen is not known.

This CDR3 contains 14 residues. V was pared by 6 bases and J by 4 bases, with 10 bases of the junction left unmatched. Germline assignment: CDR1 SQVTM and CDR2 ANQGSEA. Libraries were prepared by immunoSEQ multiplex PCR; TCRdb keeps only in-frame clonotypes and omits some of them. The sample records some 38,000 clones, about nine tenths being singletons. The J gene is TRBJ2-5, the V gene TRBV29-1; the match to TRBD1 covers 8 bases. The TCR comes from an older male donor with stage II lung adenocarcinoma. This material consisted of peripheral blood mononuclear cells, taken before any cancer treatment. The CDR3 DNA reads as TGCAGCGTCCCCGTTCCAGGGGGCTCAGAGACCCAGTACTTC. It is translated as CSVPVPGGSETQYF.